These 22 T cell receptor beta chains were all obtained from the same sample, sequenced in a study of T cell responses to AZD1222 COVID-19 vaccine. TCRdb's table, derived via immunoSEQ multiplex PCR, lists solely in-frame clones and lacks some. The repertoire holds under 150,000 clones, with approximately 83% as singletons. The input for sequencing was peripheral blood, taken on day 0 of AZD1222 vaccination. These receptors were obtained from an adult in good health.

The CDR3 region is CASSSPGQGSNQPQHF. The CDR3 coding sequence is TGTGCCAGTAGTTCCCCGGGACAGGGCAGCAATCAGCCCCAGCATTTT. This chain joins TRBV19 and TRBJ1-5; 9 nucleotides align to TRBD1. The junction had 6 bases not matched to a gene; V was cut back by 5 bases and J by 1 base. The CDR3 is 16 residues long. Germline assignment: CDR1 LNHDA and CDR2 SQIVND (reference sequence).

This clone was detected once. This chain joins TRBV16 and TRBJ1-5, with D unresolved. The CDR3 sequence is 14 residues long. Germline-derived CDR1 and CDR2 are KGHSY and FQNENV. Trimming shortened V by 1 base and J by 4 bases, and 8 bases separated the two germline ends. CDR3 coding DNA: TGTGCCAGCAGCCAATTGGGGTTAAATCAGCCCCAGCATTTT. Its protein product is CASSQLGLNQPQHF. Filled out from reference TRBV16 and TRBJ1-5, the complete variable domain reads GEEVAQTPKHLVRGEGQKAKLYCAPIKGHSYVFWYQQVLKNEFKFLISFQNENVFDETGMPKERFSAKCLPNSPCSLEIQATKLEDSAVYFCASSQLGLNQPQHFGDGTRLSIL.

In this sample, this clone turned up once. The chain employs TRBV27 and TRBJ1-2; no firm D call. V was pared by 3 bases and J by 1 base, with 12 bases between. Germline V gene lookup returns CDR1 MNHEY and CDR2 SMNVEV (reference sequence). The CDR3 consists of 15 residues. CDR3 DNA: TGTGCCAGCAGTTTTCGACCTCAGAATAACTATGGCTACACCTTC. Translating gives CASSFRPQNNYGYTF.

V is TRBV7-6 and J is TRBJ1-1; D may be TRBD1 (6 bases). Germline values: CDR1 SGHVS, CDR2 FNYEAQ. V gave up 6 bases and J gave up 0 bases, with 11 bases separating them. CDR3 length: 14 amino acids. In DNA, the CDR3 is TGTGCCAGCAGTCGGGGGCAGATGAACACTGAAGCTTTCTTT. This codes for CASSRGQMNTEAFF.

The chain joins TRBV7-3 to TRBJ2-5; perhaps TRBD2 as D (5 bases). The CDR3 has 14 residues. Germline CDR1 and CDR2: SGHTA and FQGTGA. Trimming stripped 4 bases from V and 4 bases from J, with 13 bases between. CDR3 DNA: TGTGCCAGCAGCTCGAGTGGAGAGGGAGAGACCCAGTACTTC. Translated: CASSSSGEGETQYF.

The chain links TRBV2 to TRBJ1-1; no reliable D call. CDR3 length equals 13 residues. Trimming took off 5 bases at V and 5 bases at J, with 12 bases between the two ends. Per germline, CDR1 SNHLY and CDR2 FYNNEI. CDR3 nucleotides: TGTGCCAGCAGTCCAAGATGGGAAACTGAAGCTTTCTTT. Its protein is CASSPRWETEAFF. The variable domain in full, completed from reference TRBV2 and TRBJ1-1, reads EPEVTQTPSHQVTQMGQEVILRCVPISNHLYFYWYRQILGQKVEFLVSFYNNEISEKSEIFDDQFSVERPDGSNFTLKIRSTKLEDSAMYFCASSPRWETEAFFGQGTRLTVV.

This chain uses TRBV24-1 with TRBJ2-6; TRBD1 matches 11 bases. This CDR3 is built from 17 residues. V dropped 7 bases and J dropped 2; count of bases not matched to a gene: 6. Germline V gene sequence: CDR1 KGHDR, CDR2 SFDVKD. CDR3 DNA: TGTGCCACCAGCAGGACAGGGGGCGGGACTGGGGCCAACGTCCTGACTTTC. Protein: CATSRTGGGTGANVLTF.

This chain links TRBV6-5 with TRBJ1-6, with TRBD1 matching 7 bases. V lost 5 bases to trimming and J lost 8 bases; unmatched junction nucleotides: 9. Per the germline V gene, CDR1 is MNHEY and CDR2 is SVGAGI. This CDR3 has 15 amino acids. The CDR3 loop reads CASSPRGGVDSPLHF. CDR3 coding DNA: TGTGCCAGCAGTCCCAGGGGGGGCGTCGATTCACCCCTCCACTTT.

This clone was counted once. The chain couples TRBV27 to TRBJ1-5, with 10 bases matching TRBD1. Germline assignment: CDR1 MNHEY and CDR2 SMNVEV (reference sequence). The V gene end was trimmed by 5 bases and the J gene end by 4 bases; junction bases not matched to a gene: 5. This CDR3 is 15 amino acids long. CDR3 bases: TGTGCCAGCAGTGTCGGGACAGGGGTAAATCAGCCCCAGCATTTT. Translation gives CASSVGTGVNQPQHF.

As to this clone: Since the CDR3 does not end with the conserved phenylalanine or tryptophan, this likely comes from a read error. The DNA is omitted, as the CDR3 cannot be located on it reliably, and the CDR3 follows TCRdb's listing. The chain employs TRBV10-3 and TRBJ2-3; the tabulated D call, TRBD2, remains unverified against the DNA. The CDR3 has 11 amino acids, counting both end residues. Germline assignment: CDR1 ENHRY and CDR2 SYGVKD. CDR3 in amino acids: CAISSGTTVSL.

The rearrangement links TRBV6-5 to TRBJ1-5; 9 nucleotides match TRBD1. Unmatched junction bases numbered 10, after V lost 7 bases and J lost 6 bases. The germline CDR1 and CDR2 sequences are MNHEY and SVGAGI. The CDR3 contains 15 residues. The CDR3: CASKTGGWGGQPQHF. For the CDR3, the DNA is TGTGCCAGCAAGACAGGGGGTTGGGGAGGTCAGCCCCAGCATTTT.

This chain connects TRBV7-2 to TRBJ1-5; the D is unclear. The CDR3 runs to 13 residues. CDR1 is SGHTA and CDR2 is FQGNSA in the germline V gene. The germline V and J ends were trimmed by 1 base and 7 bases, with 8 bases remaining between them. CDR3 nucleotide sequence: TGTGCCAGCAGCTTAGGCAGGAGCCAGCCCCAGCATTTT. Its translation: CASSLGRSQPQHF.

The chain carries TRBV5-1 and TRBJ2-7, with 7 bases lining up with TRBD1. Germline CDR1 SGHRS, CDR2 YFSETQ. The V and J ends lost 2 bases and 6 bases, in that order; junction bases with no gene match: 8. The CDR3 covers 14 residues. The CDR3 is CASSLGTAAGEQYF. The CDR3 DNA follows: TGCGCCAGCAGCTTAGGGACAGCCGCGGGCGAGCAGTACTTC.

The chain combines TRBV11-3 with TRBJ2-3; 9 bases are a match to TRBD2. Germline trimming cut 4 bases from V and 7 bases from J; bases unmatched to any gene: 3. This CDR3 has 13 amino acids. Germline CDR1 is SGHNT and CDR2 is YENEEA. The CDR3 protein is CASSSTSGYTQYF. DNA of the CDR3: TGTGCCAGCAGCTCGACTAGCGGCTATACGCAGTATTTT. Full variable domain (outside the CDR3, taken from reference TRBV11-3 and TRBJ2-3): EAGVVQSPRYKIIEKKQPVAFWCNPISGHNTLYWYLQNLGQGPELLIRYENEEAVDDSQLPKDRFSAERLKGVDSTLKIQPAELGDSAVYLCASSSTSGYTQYFGPGTRLTVL.

The V and J genes are TRBV9 and TRBJ2-4; D gene ambiguous. The CDR3 spans 14 residues. CDR1 and CDR2 from the germline V gene are SGDLS and YYNGEE. V was shortened by 0 bases and J by 9 bases, with 13 bases between the two germline ends. For the CDR3, the DNA is TGTGCCAGCAGCGTAGCTCCTGACTTGAGCATTCAGTACTTC. This encodes CASSVAPDLSIQYF.

This chain connects TRBV3-1 (or the pseudogene TRBV3-2) to TRBJ2-1; either TRBD1 or TRBD2 may fit D (6 bases each). Germline loops: CDR1 LGHDT, CDR2 YNNKEL (reference sequence). The CDR3 spans 13 residues. V gave up 3 bases and J gave up 10 bases, with 13 bases separating them. The CDR3, as DNA: TGTGCCAGCAGCCAGAGGTTCGGGGGCGAGCAGTTCTTC. Amino acids: CASSQRFGGEQFF.

The chain recombines TRBV24-1 with TRBJ1-1; D remains unclear. The CDR3 extends over 12 amino acids. Germline V gene data show CDR1 as KGHDR and CDR2 as SFDVKD. V lost 6 bases and J 2 bases, leaving 6 bases between the germline ends. The CDR3 protein is CATSKGNTEAFF. For the CDR3, the DNA is TGTGCCACCAGTAAGGGTAACACTGAAGCTTTCTTT.

The genes are TRBV7-9 and TRBJ2-7, with 10 bases that match TRBD1. The V and J ends lost 7 bases and 3 bases, in that order; junction bases with no gene match: 6. The CDR3 runs 14 residues. Germline V gene lookup returns CDR1 SEHNR and CDR2 FQNEAQ (reference sequence). DNA for the CDR3: TGTGCCAGCACCCCCGGGACAGGGGTCTACGAGCAGTACTTC. Translated, it gives CASTPGTGVYEQYF.

The chain carries TRBV19 and TRBJ1-6; 7 nucleotides agree with TRBD1. Trimming cost V 8 bases and J 7 bases; bases outside gene matches: 11. The germline CDR1 and CDR2 sequences are LNHDA and SQIVND (reference sequence). There are 15 residues in the CDR3. This chain's CDR3 is CASDDPGQPNSPLHF. DNA for the CDR3: TGTGCCAGTGACGATCCGGGACAGCCAAATTCACCCCTCCACTTT.

This chain uses TRBV5-1 with TRBJ2-3; D call uncertain. Looked up from germline, CDR1 is SGHRS and CDR2 is YFSETQ. V shed 7 bases and J shed 2 bases, with 17 bases lying between them. The length of the CDR3 is 15 residues. CDR3 region: CASRSIPRNTDTQYF. The CDR3 nucleotides are TGCGCCAGCCGCTCGATCCCGAGAAACACAGATACGCAGTATTTT.

V is TRBV18 and J is TRBJ1-1; D is uncertain. The CDR3 totals 15 residues. From germline, CDR1 is KGHSH and CDR2 LQKENI. The V end lost 8 bases, the J end lost 0 bases, and 16 bases lay between the germline ends. The DNA for the CDR3 is TGTGCCAGCGCCCCGCTCACAAGGTTGAACACTGAAGCTTTCTTT. It encodes CASAPLTRLNTEAFF.

The chain employs TRBV27 and TRBJ1-2; D might be TRBD1 (5 bases). Trimming shortened V by 5 bases and J by 6 bases, and 10 bases separated the two germline ends. CDR3 size: 12 residues. Germline CDR1 reads MNHEY; CDR2 reads SMNVEV (reference sequence). CDR3 amino acids: CASSAGGDGYTF. Written as DNA, the CDR3 is TGTGCCAGCAGTGCGGGAGGGGATGGCTACACCTTC.